This TCR beta chain was found in a study of graft-versus-host responses after intestinal transplantation. Data came from immunoSEQ multiplex PCR; TCRdb stores just in-frame clones and leaves some out. The table lists more than 15,000 clones, approximately 86% of them singletons. Material: bone marrow, obtained roughly 130 days after transplant. The TCR was taken from a human patient who received an intestinal transplant, so some T cells may come from the graft donor.

In DNA form, the CDR3 reads TGTGCCAGCAGCGCGAGACAGGAGAGGGGGAACACTGAAGCTTTCTTT. It is translated as CASSARQERGNTEAFF. The rearrangement uses TRBV9 and TRBJ1-1; D possibly corresponds to TRBD1 (6 bases). CDR1 is SGDLS, CDR2 YYNGEE, per germline. The V gene lost 3 bases and the J gene lost 1 base, with 16 bases spanning the gap. CDR3 length equals 16 residues.